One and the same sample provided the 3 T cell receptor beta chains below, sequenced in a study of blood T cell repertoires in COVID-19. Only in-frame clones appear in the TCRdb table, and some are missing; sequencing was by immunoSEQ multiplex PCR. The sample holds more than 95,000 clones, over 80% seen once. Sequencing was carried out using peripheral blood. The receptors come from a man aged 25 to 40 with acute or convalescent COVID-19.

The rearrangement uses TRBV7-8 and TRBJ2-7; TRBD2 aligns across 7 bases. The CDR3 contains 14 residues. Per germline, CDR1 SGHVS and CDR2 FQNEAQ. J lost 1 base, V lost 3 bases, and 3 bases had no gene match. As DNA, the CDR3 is TGTGCCAGCAGCTTGACAGCGGGGTCCTACGAGCAGTACGTC. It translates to CASSLTAGSYEQYV.

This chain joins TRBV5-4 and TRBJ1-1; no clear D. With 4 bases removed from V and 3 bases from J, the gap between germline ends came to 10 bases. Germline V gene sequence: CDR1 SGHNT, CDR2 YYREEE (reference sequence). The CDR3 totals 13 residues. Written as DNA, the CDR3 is TGTGCCAGCAGCCCCCCCGGGTACACTGAAGCTTTCTTT. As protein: CASSPPGYTEAFF.

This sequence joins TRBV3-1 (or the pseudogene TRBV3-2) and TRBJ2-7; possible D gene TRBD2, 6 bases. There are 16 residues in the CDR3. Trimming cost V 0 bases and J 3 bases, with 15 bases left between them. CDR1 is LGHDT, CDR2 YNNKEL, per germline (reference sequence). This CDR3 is CASSQEARTIDYEQYV. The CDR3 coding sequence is TGTGCCAGCAGCCAAGAAGCTAGGACTATCGACTACGAGCAGTACGTC.